These 10 T cell receptor beta chains share one sample of origin, sequenced in a study of regulatory T cells in long-lasting Graves disease. Assembly of TCR beta libraries relied on iRepertoire HTBI primers together with Arm-PCR of CDR3 regions. TCRdb itself ran the multiplex PCR reads through MiXCR, one entry per CDR3 protein. In the table there are some 440,000 distinct CDR3 sequences, about 20% of which are singletons. Time point indicated: persistent/refractory GD, antithyroid drugs over 5 years with positive TRAb. After RNA was extracted from PBMCs, the TCR library was made from it. Sample: peripheral blood mononuclear cells (PBMCs), taken when the disease was refractory, from a patient treated with antithyroid drugs. The source of these receptors is a female donor with Graves disease.

At least ten counts were recorded for this clonotype. This chain uses TRBV6-1 with TRBJ2-5; TRBD1 might be the D (5 bases). The length of the CDR3 is 13 residues. The V and J ends lost 8 bases and 2 bases respectively, with 12 bases between them. Germline V gene data show CDR1 as MNHNS and CDR2 as SASEGT. This CDR3 reads CASLKTGQETQYF. In DNA form, the CDR3 reads TGTGCCAGCCTTAAAACAGGTCAAGAGACCCAGTACTTC.

The V and J genes are TRBV27 and TRBJ2-2; no firm D call. The V gene's germline CDR1 is MNHEY and CDR2 SMNVEV (reference sequence). The V and J ends lost 10 bases and 11 bases respectively, with 14 bases between them. This CDR3 is built from 11 residues. CDR3 in DNA: TGTGCCATCCTGACTGGTGGCGAGCTGTTTTTT. Its protein product is CAILTGGELFF.

In this sample, this clonotype turned up many times. The rearrangement uses TRBV6-1 and TRBJ2-5; D unresolved. Looked up from germline, CDR1 is MNHNS and CDR2 is SASEGT. Trimming removed 1 base at V and 4 bases at J, with 7 bases between. CDR3 length: 13 amino acids. As DNA, the CDR3 is TGTGCCAGCAGTGAAGGGTCCGTAGAGACCCAGTACTTC. This sequence encodes CASSEGSVETQYF.

As regards this clonotype: This CDR3 is missing its conserved last phenylalanine or tryptophan, likely due to a read error. The DNA is omitted, as the CDR3 cannot be located on it reliably, and the CDR3 follows TCRdb's listing. The CDR3 region is CASSQDPAPRV. This chain links TRBV14 with TRBJ1-1; the D segment call TRBD1 is taken from the table without a DNA check. Termini included, the CDR3 measures 11 amino acids. Germline V gives CDR1 SGHDN, CDR2 FVKESK.

This clonotype appeared many times. The genes are TRBV20-1 and TRBJ2-7; D remains ambiguous. The ends were cut back, 8 bases at V and 0 bases at J, with 20 bases in the middle. There are 15 residues in the CDR3. Germline CDR1 is DFQATT and CDR2 is SNEGSKA (reference sequence). The CDR3, as DNA: TGCAGTCGAAGACCCTTAGCCAGAAGCTCCTACGAGCAGTACTTC. This codes for CSRRPLARSSYEQYF.

This clonotype was counted between two and nine times. This chain connects TRBV30 to TRBJ2-3; D might be TRBD2 (5 bases). The CDR3 loop spans 15 amino acids. Trimming removed 4 bases from V and 0 bases from J, with 14 bases in between. Germline V gene lookup returns CDR1 GTSNPN and CDR2 SVGIG (reference sequence). The CDR3 nucleotides are TGTGCCTGGAAACGTAAGCGGACTAGCACAGATACGCAGTATTTT. Protein: CAWKRKRTSTDTQYF.

Here the CDR3 reads CASRMNRGPHEQYF. Written as DNA, the CDR3 is TGTGCCAGCAGGATGAACAGGGGGCCCCACGAGCAGTACTTC. This chain uses TRBV28 with TRBJ2-7; TRBD1 matches 9 bases. The germline V gene encodes CDR1 MDHEN and CDR2 SYDVKM. The CDR3 consists of 14 residues. J lost 5 bases, V lost 6 bases, and 8 bases had no gene match.

This chain connects TRBV5-1 to TRBJ1-2, with D unresolved. The CDR3 consists of 14 residues. CDR1 is SGHRS, CDR2 YFSETQ, per germline. V was shortened by 0 bases and J by 8 bases, with 14 bases between the two germline ends. CDR3 nucleotides: TGCGCCAGCAGCTTGGGAGGCATGGCAAGGGGCTACACCTTC. This sequence encodes CASSLGGMARGYTF.

V is TRBV5-1 and J is TRBJ1-6; D is uncertain. Germline V gene sequence: CDR1 SGHRS, CDR2 YFSETQ. The V end lost 4 bases, the J end lost 13 bases, and 15 bases lay between the germline ends. This CDR3 is 13 amino acids long. CDR3 sequence (DNA): TGCGCCAGCAGCCAAGATATCGTTAGCCCCCTCCACTTT. Translating gives CASSQDIVSPLHF.

The rearrangement joins TRBV10-3 to TRBJ1-1; 10 bases agree with TRBD1. CDR1 ENHRY and CDR2 SYGVKD come from the germline V gene. J was trimmed by 4 bases and V by 3 bases; bases with no gene match: 5. The CDR3 sequence is 15 residues long. The CDR3 nucleotides are TGTGCCATCAGTGAATCTCGGACAGGGGGCACTGAAGCTTTCTTT. It yields the protein CAISESRTGGTEAFF.